This TCR beta chain was observed in a study of T cells in Graves' hyperthyroidism and ophthalmopathy. Germline loops: CDR1 SGHRS, CDR2 YFSETQ. The trim removed 2 bases at V and 5 bases at J, leaving 10 bases unmatched. The CDR3 has 17 amino acids. Exclusion criteria comprised uncontrolled infection, other autoimmune disease, pregnancy or lactation. Amplification of TCR beta CDR3 regions was performed using RNA transcripts as template. In the first-round RT-PCR of the TCR CDR3, the HTBI primer set was used. TCRdb fed the multiplex PCR reads into MiXCR, producing one record per CDR3 protein. The sample has a few hundred thousand distinct CDR3 sequences, around 50% seen once.

The source material was peripheral blood or thyroid tissue (not recorded which). The chain employs TRBV5-1 and TRBJ2-2; 9 bases fit TRBD1. The origin of this receptor is an adult woman with Graves' disease, either hyperthyroidism or ophthalmopathy (not recorded which). As DNA, the CDR3 is TGCGCCAGCAGCTTAGATCCAGGGACAGGGAGAACCGGGGAGCTGTTTTTT. It specifies CASSLDPGTGRTGELFF.